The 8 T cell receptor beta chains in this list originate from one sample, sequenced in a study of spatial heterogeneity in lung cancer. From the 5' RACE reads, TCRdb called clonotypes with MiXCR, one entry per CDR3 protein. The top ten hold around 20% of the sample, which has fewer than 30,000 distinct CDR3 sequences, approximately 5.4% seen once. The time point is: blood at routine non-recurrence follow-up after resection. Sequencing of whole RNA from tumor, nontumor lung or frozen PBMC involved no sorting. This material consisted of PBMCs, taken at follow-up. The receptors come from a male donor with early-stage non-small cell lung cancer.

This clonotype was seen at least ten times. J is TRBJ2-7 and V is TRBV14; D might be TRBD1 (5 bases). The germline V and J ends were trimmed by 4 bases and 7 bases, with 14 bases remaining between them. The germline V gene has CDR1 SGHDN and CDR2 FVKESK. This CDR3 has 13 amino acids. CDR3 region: CASSPVGATEQYV. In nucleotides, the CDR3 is TGTGCCAGCAGCCCAGTTGGGGCAACGGAGCAGTACGTC.

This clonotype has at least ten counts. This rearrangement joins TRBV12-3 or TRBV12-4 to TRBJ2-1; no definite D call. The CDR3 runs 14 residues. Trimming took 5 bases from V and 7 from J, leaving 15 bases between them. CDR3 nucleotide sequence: TGTGCCAGCAGTGCCTTACCCCCTGGAAATGAGCAGTTCTTC. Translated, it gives CASSALPPGNEQFF.

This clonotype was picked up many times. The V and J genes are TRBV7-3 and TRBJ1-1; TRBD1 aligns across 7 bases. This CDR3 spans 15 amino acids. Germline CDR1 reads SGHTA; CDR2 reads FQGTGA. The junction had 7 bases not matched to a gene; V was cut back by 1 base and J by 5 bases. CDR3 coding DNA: TGTGCCAGCAGCTTAATAGGGCAGGGGGTTACTGAAGCTTTCTTT. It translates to CASSLIGQGVTEAFF.

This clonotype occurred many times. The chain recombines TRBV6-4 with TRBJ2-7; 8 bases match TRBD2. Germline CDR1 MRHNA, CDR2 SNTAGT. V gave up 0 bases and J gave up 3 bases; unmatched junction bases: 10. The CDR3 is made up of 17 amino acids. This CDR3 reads CASSDSSREGGLYEQYF. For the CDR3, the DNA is TGTGCCAGCAGTGACTCGAGTCGGGAGGGGGGCCTCTACGAGCAGTACTTC.

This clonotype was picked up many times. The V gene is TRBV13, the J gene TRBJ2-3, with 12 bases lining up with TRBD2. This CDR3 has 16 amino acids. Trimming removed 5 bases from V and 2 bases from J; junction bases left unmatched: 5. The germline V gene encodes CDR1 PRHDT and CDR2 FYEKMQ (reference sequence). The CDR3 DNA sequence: TGTGCCAGCAGCCCTAGACTAGCGGGGGCCACAGATACGCAGTATTTT. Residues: CASSPRLAGATDTQYF. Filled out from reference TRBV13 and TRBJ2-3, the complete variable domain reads AAGVIQSPRHLIKEKRETATLKCYPIPRHDTVYWYQQGPGQDPQFLISFYEKMQSDKGSIPDRFSAQQFSDYHSELNMSSLELGDSALYFCASSPRLAGATDTQYFGPGTRLTVL.

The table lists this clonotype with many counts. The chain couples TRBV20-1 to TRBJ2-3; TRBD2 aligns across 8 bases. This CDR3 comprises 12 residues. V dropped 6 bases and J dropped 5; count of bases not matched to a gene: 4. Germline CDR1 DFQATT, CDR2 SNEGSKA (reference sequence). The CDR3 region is CSATLAGDTQYF. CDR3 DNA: TGCAGTGCGACTCTAGCGGGAGATACGCAGTATTTT.

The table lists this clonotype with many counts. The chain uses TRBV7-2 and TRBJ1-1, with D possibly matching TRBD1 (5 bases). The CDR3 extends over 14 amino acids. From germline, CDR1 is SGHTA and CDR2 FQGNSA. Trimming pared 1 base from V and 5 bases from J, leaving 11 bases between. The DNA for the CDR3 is TGTGCCAGCAGCTTAGGGTTGAGACAGACTGAAGCTTTCTTT. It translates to CASSLGLRQTEAFF.

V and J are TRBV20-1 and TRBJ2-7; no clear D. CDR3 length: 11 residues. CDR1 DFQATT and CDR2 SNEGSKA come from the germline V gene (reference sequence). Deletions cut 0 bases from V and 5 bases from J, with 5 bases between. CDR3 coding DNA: TGCAGTGCTAGAGATGATAACGAGCAGTACTTC. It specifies CSARDDNEQYF.